Listed here is a single TCR beta chain. At one boundary the junction diverges from the germline segment, which might be a read error. No fewer than 5.5 micrograms of total RNA were isolated from every sample. This CDR3 spans 14 amino acids. Germline loops: CDR1 MGHRA, CDR2 YSYEKL. The sample is drawn from a study of blood T cells in healthy people across ages. Then a second PCR, running roughly 6 to 11 cycles, was carried out with a sample-barcoded 5' primer and a J-beta primer mix. Each sample provided no less than 2.5 million CDR3-containing paired-end reads. MiXCR was run by TCRdb on the 5' RACE reads, yielding one entry per CDR3 protein. The sample has about 400,000 distinct CDR3 sequences, about half seen once.

Input material: blood. The TCR was taken from a man in his fifties or sixties in good health. This rearrangement joins TRBV4-1 to TRBJ2-1; D might be TRBD1 or TRBD2, each matching 5 bases. Here the CDR3 reads CVSQKGTGRDEQFF. The DNA of the CDR3 is TGCGTCAGCCAAAAAGGGACGGGAAGGGATGAGCAGTTCTTC.